This passage covers 32 T cell receptor beta chains from one sample sequenced in a study of blood T cell repertoires in COVID-19. Some clones are missing from TCRdb's copy, which holds only in-frame ones; the method was immunoSEQ multiplex PCR. The sample comprises 150,000 to 200,000 clones, around 73% of which are singletons, and 17% rests with the top ten. Material for sequencing was PBMCs or T cells enriched from blood (not recorded which). The receptors shown here come from a woman in her 50s who had recovered from COVID-19.

This sequence joins TRBV30 and TRBJ2-1; 13 nucleotides line up with TRBD2. The CDR3 runs to 21 residues. The germline V gene has CDR1 GTSNPN and CDR2 SVGIG (reference sequence). V dropped 2 bases and J dropped 6; count of bases not matched to a gene: 22. DNA for the CDR3: TGTGCCTGGAGTATCTGGAAACGGACTAGCGGGAGATTAGCTCAGGGCAATGAGCAGTTCTTC. Residues: CAWSIWKRTSGRLAQGNEQFF.

The gene calls are TRBV28 and TRBJ1-2; D is unclear. This CDR3 comprises 15 residues. Trimming removed 3 bases from V and 4 bases from J, with 15 bases in between. CDR1 is MDHEN and CDR2 is SYDVKM in the germline V gene. CDR3 in amino acids: CASSFQFAYGYGYTF. The CDR3 region has the DNA TGTGCCAGCAGTTTCCAATTTGCCTACGGCTATGGCTACACCTTC.

The rearrangement uses TRBV2 and TRBJ1-6; TRBD1 agrees at 8 bases. CDR3 length: 13 amino acids. With 5 bases clipped from V and 8 bases from J, the junction kept 2 bases outside the gene matches. Germline-derived CDR1 and CDR2 are SNHLY and FYNNEI. CDR3 in amino acids: CASSSRGHSPLHF. The CDR3 DNA reads as TGTGCCAGCAGTTCCAGGGGGCATTCACCCCTCCACTTT. Together with reference TRBV2 and TRBJ1-6, the CDR3 gives the full variable domain: EPEVTQTPSHQVTQMGQEVILRCVPISNHLYFYWYRQILGQKVEFLVSFYNNEISEKSEIFDDQFSVERPDGSNFTLKIRSTKLEDSAMYFCASSSRGHSPLHFGNGTRLTVT.

This clone appeared a few times. The chain carries TRBV2 and TRBJ1-1; no reliable D call. CDR1 is SNHLY and CDR2 is FYNNEI in the germline V gene. V gave up 1 base and J gave up 4 bases, with 10 bases separating them. The CDR3 is made up of 14 amino acids. The chain's CDR3 is CASSEGAGFTEAFF. The CDR3 DNA is TGTGCCAGCAGTGAAGGAGCGGGCTTCACTGAAGCTTTCTTT.

This sequence joins TRBV30 and TRBJ1-4; D call uncertain. Per the germline V gene, CDR1 is GTSNPN and CDR2 is SVGIG (reference sequence). With 0 bases removed from V and 7 bases from J, the gap between germline ends came to 12 bases. The CDR3 runs 14 residues. DNA for the CDR3: TGTGCCTGGAGTGTTTTTGAGGCGGGTGAAAAACTGTTTTTT. Amino acid sequence: CAWSVFEAGEKLFF. Together with reference TRBV30 and TRBJ1-4, the CDR3 gives the full variable domain: SQTIHQWPATLVQPVGSPLSLECTVEGTSNPNLYWYRQAAGRGLQLLFYSVGIGQISSEVPQNLSASRPQDRQFILSSKKLLLSDSGFYLCAWSVFEAGEKLFFGSGTQLSVL.

The genes are TRBV27 and TRBJ2-7; 8 nucleotides agree with TRBD2. This CDR3 is 13 amino acids long. J was trimmed by 3 bases and V by 10 bases; bases with no gene match: 8. The germline CDR1 and CDR2 sequences are MNHEY and SMNVEV (reference sequence). This chain's CDR3 is CATKREKGYEQYF. The CDR3 region has the DNA TGTGCCACCAAGCGGGAGAAAGGCTACGAGCAGTACTTC.

This clone was seen a few times. The chain links TRBV10-3 to TRBJ2-5; 7 nucleotides line up with TRBD2. This CDR3 comprises 13 residues. Trimming removed 11 bases from V and 5 bases from J; junction bases left unmatched: 11. Germline V gives CDR1 ENHRY, CDR2 SYGVKD. CDR3 in DNA: TGTGCCTCCGCGGGGGACCAGCGGGAGACCCAGTACTTC. This translates into CASAGDQRETQYF.

This clone has just a few counts. This chain links TRBV5-8 with TRBJ2-3; perhaps TRBD2 as D (6 bases). Trimming removed 1 base from V and 3 bases from J, with 12 bases in between. CDR1 and CDR2 (germline): SGHTS, YDEGEE. This CDR3 has 15 residues. CDR3 in DNA: TGTGCCAGCAGCTTGCGGAGGGATTTAACAGATACGCAGTATTTT. This encodes CASSLRRDLTDTQYF.

This clone was seen a few times. The V and J genes are TRBV5-6 and TRBJ1-2; possible D gene TRBD1, 5 bases. This CDR3 region has 15 residues. Trimming stripped 4 bases from V and 1 base from J, with 14 bases between. Germline loops: CDR1 SGHDT, CDR2 YYEEEE. The CDR3 loop reads CASSLAQGINYGYTF. In DNA form, the CDR3 reads TGTGCCAGCAGCCTCGCCCAGGGTATTAACTATGGCTACACCTTC.

Only one count was recorded for this clone. The chain employs TRBV15 and TRBJ1-6; possibly TRBD1 for D (5 bases). The germline V gene has CDR1 LNHNV and CDR2 YYDKDF (reference sequence). This CDR3 has 14 residues. V was shortened by 3 bases and J by 7 bases, with 10 bases between the two germline ends. CDR3 in amino acids: CATSRGLQNSPLHF. The DNA of the CDR3 is TGTGCCACCAGCAGGGGGCTACAAAATTCACCCCTCCACTTT.

The chain employs TRBV6-5 and TRBJ1-1, with 7 bases aligning to TRBD1. V lost 7 bases, J lost 2 bases, and 7 bases stayed unmatched. Germline V CDR1 and CDR2: MNHEY, SVGAGI. CDR3 length equals 14 residues. DNA of the CDR3: TGTGCCAGCACCGGGAGGGGGCTCAACACTGAAGCTTTCTTT. It yields the protein CASTGRGLNTEAFF.

This chain uses TRBV6-1 with TRBJ2-7; D possibly corresponds to TRBD1 (5 bases). The CDR3 consists of 14 residues. V was cut by 2 bases and J by 2 bases, with 10 bases left in between. Germline CDR1 reads MNHNS; CDR2 reads SASEGT. The CDR3 region has the DNA TGTGCCAGCAGTGAAATGTGGGGCCCCTACGAGCAGTACTTC. Its translation: CASSEMWGPYEQYF.

This clone turned up a few times. This sequence joins TRBV7-9 and TRBJ1-2; 7 bases are shared with TRBD1. The ends lost 4 bases at V and 7 bases at J; junction bases unmatched: 6. CDR1 and CDR2 from the germline V gene are SEHNR and FQNEAQ (reference sequence). The CDR3 sequence is 13 residues long. The CDR3 spells CASSYPDRAGYTF. The DNA of the CDR3 is TGTGCCAGCAGCTATCCCGACAGGGCTGGCTACACCTTC.

This clone was seen a handful of times. The gene calls are TRBV5-1 and TRBJ1-2, with D possibly TRBD1 on 5 matching bases. Trimming took off 7 bases at V and 4 bases at J, with 14 bases between the two ends. Germline V CDR1 and CDR2: SGHRS, YFSETQ. This CDR3 is 13 amino acids long. The CDR3 region is CASGLEGVYGYTF. CDR3 bases: TGCGCCAGCGGCCTTGAAGGGGTCTATGGCTACACCTTC.

The rearrangement joins TRBV11-2 to TRBJ2-3; possible D gene TRBD2, 6 bases. The CDR3 has 18 amino acids. Germline assignment: CDR1 SGHAT and CDR2 FQNNGV. V was clipped by 3 bases and J by 3 bases, with 22 bases between them. In DNA form, the CDR3 reads TGTGCCAGCAGCTTTACTATAAGTCCTAGGAGGGGAACAGATACGCAGTATTTT. Encoded protein: CASSFTISPRRGTDTQYF.

In its sample, this clone was seen once. The CDR3 region is CASSQEAPHRGYQETQYF. Here the CDR3 DNA reads TGCGCCAGCAGCCAAGAGGCCCCCCACAGGGGTTATCAAGAGACCCAGTACTTC. V gene TRBV4-1 combines with J gene TRBJ2-5; 7 bases are a match to TRBD1. Germline V gene lookup returns CDR1 MGHRA and CDR2 YSYEKL. The CDR3 consists of 18 residues. The ends lost 0 bases at V and 2 bases at J; junction bases unmatched: 12.

The V gene is TRBV5-1, the J gene TRBJ2-3; 7 bases map to TRBD1. Losses at the gene ends were 5 bases for V and 2 bases for J; bases not matched to a gene: 5. This CDR3 has 14 amino acids. Germline lookup yields CDR1 SGHRS and CDR2 YFSETQ. In DNA, the CDR3 is TGCGCCAGCAGGACCGGGACAGACACAGATACGCAGTATTTT. As protein: CASRTGTDTDTQYF. Drawing the rest from reference TRBV5-1 and TRBJ2-3, the complete variable domain is KAGVTQTPRYLIKTRGQQVTLSCSPISGHRSVSWYQQTPGQGLQFLFEYFSETQRNKGNFPGRFSGRQFSNSRSEMNVSTLELGDSALYLCASRTGTDTDTQYFGPGTRLTVL.

CDR3 region: CASISTRNTIYF. CDR3 bases: TGTGCCAGCATTTCGACAAGAAACACCATATATTTT. J is TRBJ1-3 and V is TRBV6-5; unclear D gene. Germline lookup yields CDR1 MNHEY and CDR2 SVGAGI. This CDR3 is 12 amino acids long. V gave up 7 bases and J gave up 5 bases, with 9 bases separating them.

J is TRBJ2-3 and V is TRBV3-1 (or the pseudogene TRBV3-2); the D gene is possibly TRBD2 (6 bases). CDR3 length equals 14 residues. CDR1 LGHDT and CDR2 YNNKEL come from the germline V gene (reference sequence). Trimming stripped 1 base from V and 1 base from J, with 6 bases between. The CDR3 region is CASSQAGGTDTQYF. As DNA, the CDR3 is TGTGCCAGCAGCCAAGCGGGGGGCACAGATACGCAGTATTTT.

The rearrangement links TRBV10-3 to TRBJ2-4, with D possibly matching TRBD2 (6 bases). The CDR3 has 16 amino acids. V dropped 3 bases and J dropped 0 bases, with 12 bases sitting between them. Germline CDR1 ENHRY, CDR2 SYGVKD. CDR3 nucleotide sequence: TGTGCCATCAGTGAAGGGCCGGGGGAAGCCAAAAACATTCAGTACTTC. Its protein product is CAISEGPGEAKNIQYF.

The V call is TRBV7-9, the J call TRBJ1-5; no definite D call. The germline CDR1 and CDR2 sequences are SEHNR and FQNEAQ (reference sequence). The CDR3 runs 16 residues. Trimming removed 5 bases at V and 2 bases at J, with 16 bases between. CDR3 nucleotide sequence: TGTGCCAGCAGCGTCCGCCGGAGGCACGGCAATCAGCCCCAGCATTTT. Translated: CASSVRRRHGNQPQHF.

The rearrangement links TRBV6-5 to TRBJ2-1, with a possible D match to TRBD1 (5 bases). V lost 6 bases and J lost 6, with 12 bases in between. The CDR3 totals 13 residues. Germline assignment: CDR1 MNHEY and CDR2 SVGAGI. CDR3 DNA sequence: TGTGCCAGCAGCCAGAGACAGTTCAATGAGCAGTTCTTC. Translated: CASSQRQFNEQFF.

The chain recombines TRBV3-1 (or the pseudogene TRBV3-2) with TRBJ2-3; 9 bases are a match to TRBD2. This CDR3 region has 18 residues. V lost 4 bases and J lost 0; bases outside the gene matches: 11. In germline, CDR1 is LGHDT, CDR2 YNNKEL (reference sequence). The CDR3 region is CASSPGRGGRASTDTQYF. CDR3 in DNA: TGTGCCAGCAGCCCGGGGCGAGGCGGGAGGGCAAGCACAGATACGCAGTATTTT.

This chain uses TRBV5-1 with TRBJ2-7; TRBD2 aligns across 7 bases. The CDR3 loop spans 14 amino acids. V dropped 4 bases and J dropped 2; count of bases not matched to a gene: 6. CDR1 SGHRS and CDR2 YFSETQ come from the germline V gene. The CDR3 DNA sequence: TGCGCCAGCAGCGTAGTGGGGGGGGCCTACGAGCAGTACTTC. It encodes CASSVVGGAYEQYF. The variable domain in full, with the rest retrieved from reference TRBV5-1 and TRBJ2-7, is KAGVTQTPRYLIKTRGQQVTLSCSPISGHRSVSWYQQTPGQGLQFLFEYFSETQRNKGNFPGRFSGRQFSNSRSEMNVSTLELGDSALYLCASSVVGGAYEQYFGPGTRLTVT.

This clone was found a few times. The chain employs TRBV2 and TRBJ2-1; 10 bases match TRBD2. V lost 8 bases to trimming and J lost 5 bases; unmatched junction nucleotides: 3. From germline, CDR1 is SNHLY and CDR2 FYNNEI. The length of the CDR3 is 13 residues. The CDR3 spells CASRLAGDNEQFF. The CDR3 DNA is TGTGCCAGCCGCCTAGCGGGGGACAATGAGCAGTTCTTC.

The rearrangement joins TRBV11-3 to TRBJ2-1, with D unclear. This CDR3 contains 14 residues. Germline values: CDR1 SGHNT, CDR2 YENEEA. Trimming took off 5 bases at V and 3 bases at J, with 11 bases between the two ends. The CDR3 loop reads CASSPSFSYNEQFF. Here the CDR3 DNA reads TGTGCCAGCAGCCCATCTTTCAGCTACAATGAGCAGTTCTTC.

This clone has just a few counts. The gene calls are TRBV9 and TRBJ2-3, with TRBD1 identical over 9 bases. Germline CDR1 is SGDLS and CDR2 is YYNGEE. J was trimmed by 3 bases and V by 6 bases; bases with no gene match: 8. This CDR3 is 15 amino acids long. The CDR3 DNA is TGTGCCAGCACCATGGGACAGGGACTGACAGATACGCAGTATTTT. It codes for CASTMGQGLTDTQYF.

The chain carries TRBV12-3 or TRBV12-4 and TRBJ2-2, with a weak D call TRBD2 (5 bases). The V and J ends lost 11 bases and 4 bases respectively, with 14 bases between them. The CDR3 has 13 amino acids. CDR3 coding DNA: TGTGCCTCCGACGGGGATGGCACCGGGGAGCTGTTTTTT. Protein: CASDGDGTGELFF.

This clone appeared once. The V call is TRBV7-3, the J call TRBJ2-1; 10 bases map to TRBD2. The CDR3 covers 19 residues. Germline V gene lookup returns CDR1 SGHTA and CDR2 FQGTGA. V was clipped by 5 bases and J by 8 bases; unmatched bases: 21. The CDR3 nucleotides read TGTGCCAGCAGCCCCCAAGCGGGAGGGTCCTACCGGAATCCTCATGAGCAGTTCTTC. This encodes CASSPQAGGSYRNPHEQFF.

There are a few counts of this clone. The chain joins TRBV6-5 to TRBJ1-1, with TRBD1 matching over 11 bases. The CDR3 is 14 amino acids. CDR1 is MNHEY and CDR2 is SVGAGI in the germline V gene. V lost 2 bases, J lost 7 bases, and 3 bases stayed unmatched. CDR3 region: CASSYGTGGFEAFF. The DNA of the CDR3 is TGTGCCAGCAGTTACGGGACAGGGGGTTTTGAAGCTTTCTTT.

The J gene is TRBJ2-1, the V gene TRBV11-2; 11 nucleotides agree with TRBD1. CDR3 size: 14 residues. The junction had 7 bases not matched to a gene; V was cut back by 6 bases and J by 9 bases. CDR1 and CDR2 from the germline V gene are SGHAT and FQNNGV. The DNA of the CDR3 is TGTGCCAGCAGAAAAGGGACAGGGGGAGGTGAGCAGTTCTTC. Translating gives CASRKGTGGGEQFF. Full variable domain (rest looked up from reference TRBV11-2 and TRBJ2-1): EAGVAQSPRYKIIEKRQSVAFWCNPISGHATLYWYQQILGQGPKLLIQFQNNGVVDDSQLPKDRFSAERLKGVDSTLKIQPAKLEDSAVYLCASRKGTGGGEQFFGPGTRLTVL.

This clone was counted once. This rearrangement joins TRBV25-1 to TRBJ1-2; TRBD1 agrees at 8 bases. CDR3 length equals 15 residues. V shed 1 base and J 3 bases; nucleotides not matched to a gene: 4. Germline V gives CDR1 MGHDK, CDR2 SYGVNS. CDR3 residues: CASSEWAGGDYGYTF. Written as DNA, the CDR3 is TGTGCCAGCAGTGAATGGGCAGGGGGCGACTATGGCTACACCTTC.